What follows are 20 T cell receptor beta chains derived from one specimen sequenced in a study of blood T cell repertoires in COVID-19. Some clones are missing from TCRdb's copy, which holds only in-frame ones; the method was immunoSEQ multiplex PCR. There are some 240,000 clones in the sample; around 86% occur only once, and roughly an eighth lies in the top ten. Sequences were obtained from peripheral blood. All receptors derive from a woman between 55 and 75 years old with active or convalescent COVID-19.

The chain is built from TRBV27 and TRBJ1-2; 8 bases agree with TRBD1. From germline, CDR1 is MNHEY and CDR2 SMNVEV (reference sequence). Trimming removed 6 bases from V and 0 bases from J; junction bases left unmatched: 3. This CDR3 is 14 amino acids long. CDR3 sequence (DNA): TGTGCCAGCAGCCGGGACAGGTCTAACTATGGCTACACCTTC. This translates into CASSRDRSNYGYTF.

The V and J genes are TRBV5-1 and TRBJ2-1; 10 positions match TRBD2. The CDR3 is 15 amino acids. The trim removed 3 bases at V and 8 bases at J, leaving 8 bases unmatched. CDR1 and CDR2 (germline): SGHRS, YFSETQ. The CDR3 protein is CASSSSGGAFDEQFF. In DNA, the CDR3 is TGCGCCAGCAGCTCAAGCGGGGGGGCGTTCGATGAGCAGTTCTTC.

The genes are TRBV6-5 and TRBJ2-5, with D possibly matching TRBD2 (7 bases). The V gene lost 9 bases and the J gene lost 2 bases, with 13 bases spanning the gap. CDR1 MNHEY and CDR2 SVGAGI come from the germline V gene. The CDR3 is 13 amino acids. The CDR3 is CASKGGLQETQYF. The CDR3 nucleotides are TGTGCCAGTAAGGGGGGGCTTCAAGAGACCCAGTACTTC.

This chain uses TRBV15 with TRBJ1-1, with a tentative D call TRBD1 (6 bases). Germline V gene sequence: CDR1 LNHNV, CDR2 YYDKDF (reference sequence). The CDR3 spans 16 residues. Trimming stripped 1 base from V and 1 base from J, with 13 bases between. For the CDR3, the DNA is TGTGCCACCAGCAGAGGTTGGGGGCGCTGGAACACTGAAGCTTTCTTT. Encoded protein: CATSRGWGRWNTEAFF. Full variable domain (missing parts from reference TRBV15 and TRBJ1-1): DAMVIQNPRYQVTQFGKPVTLSCSQTLNHNVMYWYQQKSSQAPKLLFHYYDKDFNNEADTPDNFQSRRPNTSFCFLDIRSPGLGDTAMYLCATSRGWGRWNTEAFFGQGTRLTVV.

About this clone itself: Other DNA sequences from this sample encode an identical CDR3 as well. The V and J genes are TRBV7-2 and TRBJ1-5; 9 nucleotides line up with TRBD1. CDR1 and CDR2 (germline): SGHTA, FQGNSA. With 5 bases clipped from V and 4 bases from J, the junction kept 6 bases outside the gene matches. This CDR3 has 15 residues. CDR3 DNA: TGTGCCAGCAGCCTGGACAGGGGCAGAAATCAGCCCCAGCATTTT. Residues: CASSLDRGRNQPQHF.

V is TRBV18 and J is TRBJ2-2; D gene ambiguous. CDR1 and CDR2 from the germline V gene are KGHSH and LQKENI. CDR3 length: 15 amino acids. V lost 1 base and J lost 4, with 10 bases in between. CDR3 sequence reads: CASSPQYGGTGELFF. The CDR3 DNA sequence: TGTGCCAGCTCACCACAGTACGGCGGCACCGGGGAGCTGTTTTTT.

The rearrangement joins TRBV14 to TRBJ1-4; TRBD1 might be the D (6 bases). V was shortened by 4 bases and J by 5 bases, with 20 bases between the two germline ends. CDR1 and CDR2 (germline): SGHDN, FVKESK. CDR3 length equals 17 residues. CDR3 residues: CASSRHRERIVNEKLFF. The CDR3 DNA is TGTGCCAGCAGCCGTCACAGGGAACGGATCGTGAATGAAAAACTGTTTTTT.

The chain joins TRBV27 to TRBJ1-6, with 7 positions matching TRBD1. This CDR3 comprises 13 residues. The trim removed 5 bases at V and 10 bases at J, leaving 5 bases unmatched. Looked up from germline, CDR1 is MNHEY and CDR2 is SMNVEV (reference sequence). This CDR3 is CASSRQGRSPLHF. CDR3 nucleotide sequence: TGTGCCAGCAGTCGACAGGGTCGGTCACCCCTCCACTTT.

The genes are TRBV7-8 and TRBJ1-1; D remains unclear. The V end was cut by 1 base, the J end by 2 bases, with 11 bases between. The length of the CDR3 is 15 residues. Germline lookup yields CDR1 SGHVS and CDR2 FQNEAQ. The CDR3 loop reads CASSLVGVLNTEAFF. The CDR3 region has the DNA TGTGCCAGCAGCTTAGTCGGGGTTCTAAACACTGAAGCTTTCTTT.

The chain uses TRBV5-6 and TRBJ1-1; D is perhaps TRBD1 (6 bases). This CDR3 is 13 amino acids long. Per the germline V gene, CDR1 is SGHDT and CDR2 is YYEEEE. V was pared by 3 bases and J by 5 bases, with 11 bases between. The CDR3 loop is CASSSGVGTEAFF. CDR3 DNA: TGTGCCAGCAGCTCAGGGGTGGGGACTGAAGCTTTCTTT.

V is TRBV6-5 and J is TRBJ1-1, with D unresolved. This CDR3 is built from 14 residues. Between the trimmed V and J ends, which lost 6 bases and 2 bases, there was a span of 13 bases. In germline, CDR1 is MNHEY, CDR2 SVGAGI. The CDR3 reads CASSLVGLNTEAFF. CDR3 DNA: TGTGCCAGCAGCCTTGTGGGCCTCAACACTGAAGCTTTCTTT.

This chain connects TRBV3-1 (or the pseudogene TRBV3-2) to TRBJ2-7; 10 positions match TRBD2. Germline V gives CDR1 LGHDT, CDR2 YNNKEL (reference sequence). CDR3 length: 14 residues. The V and J ends lost 2 bases and 2 bases, in that order; junction bases with no gene match: 0. This CDR3 is CASSQLAGAYEQYF. DNA for the CDR3: TGTGCCAGCAGCCAACTAGCGGGGGCCTACGAGCAGTACTTC.

Regarding this clone: A read error is possible here, since a much larger clone lies one base away. This chain uses TRBV7-9 with TRBJ1-2, with unresolved D. V was cut by 3 bases and J by 2 bases, with 7 bases left in between. CDR1 is SEHNR and CDR2 is FQNEAQ in the germline V gene (reference sequence). The CDR3 has 13 amino acids. The CDR3 here is CASSFGGNYGYTF. In nucleotides, the CDR3 is TGTGCCAGCAGCTTCGGCGGGAACTATGGCTACACCTTC.

The CDR3 DNA follows: TGTGCCAGCAGCCAAGGACAGGCCTCTGGAAACACCATATATTTT. This sequence encodes CASSQGQASGNTIYF. The chain has TRBV11-2 and TRBJ1-3; 7 bases are a match to TRBD1. The J segment lost 0 bases and the V segment lost 5 bases, leaving 4 bases of the junction unmatched. The CDR3 runs 15 residues. Germline-derived CDR1 and CDR2 are SGHAT and FQNNGV.

To note about this clone: The sample carries other DNA sequences with the same CDR3. The rearrangement joins TRBV24-1 to TRBJ2-5; no firm D call. V was trimmed by 2 bases and J by 4 bases, leaving 10 bases between them. Germline V gives CDR1 KGHDR, CDR2 SFDVKD. CDR3 size: 14 residues. CDR3 nucleotide sequence: TGTGCCACCAGTGATTCGTTGGCAGGAGAGACCCAGTACTTC. It encodes CATSDSLAGETQYF.

To note about this clone: The sample holds other DNA sequences that translate to the same CDR3. The gene calls are TRBV30 and TRBJ1-3, with 7 positions matching TRBD1. CDR1 is GTSNPN and CDR2 is SVGIG in the germline V gene (reference sequence). The CDR3 consists of 12 residues. Trimming took 0 bases from V and 7 from J; bases not matched to a gene: 0. The DNA of the CDR3 is TGTGCCTGGAGTGTACAGGGGAACACCATATATTTT. Translating it yields CAWSVQGNTIYF.

The gene calls are TRBV7-2 and TRBJ2-5; possibly TRBD1 for D (5 bases). V was cut by 5 bases and J by 0 bases, with 19 bases left in between. The germline CDR1 and CDR2 sequences are SGHTA and FQGNSA. The CDR3 contains 17 residues. CDR3 sequence (DNA): TGTGCCAGCAGCCTTACAGGCCCTAGTGTTTACCAAGAGACCCAGTACTTC. Its translation: CASSLTGPSVYQETQYF.

The chain uses TRBV23-1 and TRBJ1-1; 9 bases are shared with TRBD1. TRBV23-1 is known as an ORF, though its function is uncertain. The CDR3 consists of 16 residues. The J segment lost 1 base and the V segment lost 1 base, leaving 4 bases of the junction unmatched. The CDR3 nucleotides are TGCGCCAGCAGTCAATTGGGGGACAGGGAGAACACTGAAGCTTTCTTT. It translates to CASSQLGDRENTEAFF.

This clone has only a few counts. The V gene is TRBV5-1, the J gene TRBJ1-2; 9 positions match TRBD1. V gave up 4 bases and J gave up 4 bases; unmatched junction bases: 5. The CDR3 runs to 14 residues. CDR1 is SGHRS and CDR2 is YFSETQ in the germline V gene. This chain's CDR3 is CASSTGQGSYGYTF. The CDR3 region has the DNA TGCGCCAGCAGCACCGGACAGGGGAGCTATGGCTACACCTTC.

This chain connects TRBV6-5 to TRBJ1-1; 7 bases are shared with TRBD1. J gave up 3 bases and V 2 bases, and 3 bases lay outside the gene matches. Germline-derived CDR1 and CDR2 are MNHEY and SVGAGI. This CDR3 is 14 amino acids long. Here the CDR3 DNA reads TGTGCCAGCAGTTACCACAGGGGAGACACTGAAGCTTTCTTT. It encodes CASSYHRGDTEAFF.